This T cell receptor beta chain was sequenced in a study of tumor-infiltrating lymphocytes in localized non-small cell lung cancer. Germline lookup yields CDR1 GTSNPN and CDR2 SVGIG (reference sequence). The CDR3 runs to 16 residues. V lost 2 bases to trimming and J lost 1 base, with 17 bases between them. This clone was observed a few times. The data were produced by immunoSEQ multiplex PCR, yet TCRdb's version contains in-frame clones alone and is incomplete. This table has roughly 12,000 clones, about 75% appearing once. The receptor comes from a human donor with non-small cell lung cancer. Source material: uninvolved lung tissue not adjacent to the tumor. The chain couples TRBV30 to TRBJ1-1, with a tentative D call TRBD1 (5 bases). The CDR3 DNA reads TGTGCCTGGAGTCCCTTCGAGGGGCGATGGAACACTGAAGCTTTCTTT. It codes for CAWSPFEGRWNTEAFF.